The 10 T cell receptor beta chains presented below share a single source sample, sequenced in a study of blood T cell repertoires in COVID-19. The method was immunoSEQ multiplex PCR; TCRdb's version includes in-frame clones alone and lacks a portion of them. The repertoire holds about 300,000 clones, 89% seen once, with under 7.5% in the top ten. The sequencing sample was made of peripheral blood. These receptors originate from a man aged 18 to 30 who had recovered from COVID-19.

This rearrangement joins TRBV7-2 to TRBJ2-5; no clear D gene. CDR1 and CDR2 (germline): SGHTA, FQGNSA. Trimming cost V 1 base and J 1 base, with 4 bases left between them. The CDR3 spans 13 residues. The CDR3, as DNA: TGTGCCAGCAGCTTAGTTAGCCAAGAGACCCAGTACTTC. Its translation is CASSLVSQETQYF.

The CDR3 sequence is CASSSYGPGNEQFF. In DNA form, the CDR3 reads TGTGCCAGCAGCTCCTACGGTCCCGGGAATGAGCAGTTCTTC. The chain uses TRBV7-3 and TRBJ2-1; D remains unclear. The CDR3 consists of 14 residues. Germline CDR1 is SGHTA and CDR2 is FQGTGA. Deletions cut 4 bases from V and 7 bases from J, with 14 bases between.

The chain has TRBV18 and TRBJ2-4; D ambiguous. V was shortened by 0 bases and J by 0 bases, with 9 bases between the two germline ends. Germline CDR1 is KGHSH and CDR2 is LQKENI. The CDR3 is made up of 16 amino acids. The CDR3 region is CASSPPNELAKNIQYF. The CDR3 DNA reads TGTGCCAGCTCACCACCGAATGAACTAGCCAAAAACATTCAGTACTTC.

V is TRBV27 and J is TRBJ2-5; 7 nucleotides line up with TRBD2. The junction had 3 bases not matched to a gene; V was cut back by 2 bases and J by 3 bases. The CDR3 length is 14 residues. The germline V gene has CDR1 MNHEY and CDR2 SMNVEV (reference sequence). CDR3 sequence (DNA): TGTGCCAGCAGTTTAATTGCGGGAGAAGAGACCCAGTACTTC. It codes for CASSLIAGEETQYF.

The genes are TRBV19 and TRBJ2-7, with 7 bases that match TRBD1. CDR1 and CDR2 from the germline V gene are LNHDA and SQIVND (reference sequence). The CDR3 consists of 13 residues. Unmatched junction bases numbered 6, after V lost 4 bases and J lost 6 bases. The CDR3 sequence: CASSSRQGGEQYF. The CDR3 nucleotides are TGTGCCAGTAGTAGTCGACAGGGCGGCGAGCAGTACTTC.

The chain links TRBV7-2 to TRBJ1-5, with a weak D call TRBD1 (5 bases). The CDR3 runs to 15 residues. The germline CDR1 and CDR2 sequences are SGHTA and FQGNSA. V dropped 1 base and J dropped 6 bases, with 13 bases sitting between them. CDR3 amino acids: CASSLDPGVIQPQHF. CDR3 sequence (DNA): TGTGCCAGCAGCTTAGATCCGGGGGTCATTCAGCCCCAGCATTTT.

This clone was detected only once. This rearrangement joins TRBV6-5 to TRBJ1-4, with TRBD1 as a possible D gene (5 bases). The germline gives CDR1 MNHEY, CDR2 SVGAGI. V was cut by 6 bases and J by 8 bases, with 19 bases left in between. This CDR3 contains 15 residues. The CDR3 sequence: CASRLGTGFIEKLFF. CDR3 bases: TGTGCCAGCAGACTCGGGACTGGGTTCATAGAAAAACTGTTTTTT.

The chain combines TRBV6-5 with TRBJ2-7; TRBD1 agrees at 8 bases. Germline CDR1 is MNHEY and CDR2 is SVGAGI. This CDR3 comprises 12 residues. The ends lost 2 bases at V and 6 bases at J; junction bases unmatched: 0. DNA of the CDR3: TGTGCCAGCAGTTACACAGGGGGCGAGCAGTACTTC. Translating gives CASSYTGGEQYF.

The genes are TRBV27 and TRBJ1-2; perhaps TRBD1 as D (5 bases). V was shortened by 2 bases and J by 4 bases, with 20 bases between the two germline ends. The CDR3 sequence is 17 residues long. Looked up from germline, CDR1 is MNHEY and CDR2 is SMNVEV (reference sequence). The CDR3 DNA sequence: TGTGCCAGCAGTTTAATTGGGGGGTCAGGGTCTCCCTATGGCTACACCTTC. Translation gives CASSLIGGSGSPYGYTF.

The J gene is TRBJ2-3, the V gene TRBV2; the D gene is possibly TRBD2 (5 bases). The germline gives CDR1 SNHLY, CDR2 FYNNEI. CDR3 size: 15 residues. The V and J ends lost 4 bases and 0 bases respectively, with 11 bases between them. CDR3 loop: CASSGTFLSTDTQYF. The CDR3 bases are TGTGCCAGCAGTGGGACTTTCCTAAGCACAGATACGCAGTATTTT. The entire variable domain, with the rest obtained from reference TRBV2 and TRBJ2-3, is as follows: EPEVTQTPSHQVTQMGQEVILRCVPISNHLYFYWYRQILGQKVEFLVSFYNNEISEKSEIFDDQFSVERPDGSNFTLKIRSTKLEDSAMYFCASSGTFLSTDTQYFGPGTRLTVL.